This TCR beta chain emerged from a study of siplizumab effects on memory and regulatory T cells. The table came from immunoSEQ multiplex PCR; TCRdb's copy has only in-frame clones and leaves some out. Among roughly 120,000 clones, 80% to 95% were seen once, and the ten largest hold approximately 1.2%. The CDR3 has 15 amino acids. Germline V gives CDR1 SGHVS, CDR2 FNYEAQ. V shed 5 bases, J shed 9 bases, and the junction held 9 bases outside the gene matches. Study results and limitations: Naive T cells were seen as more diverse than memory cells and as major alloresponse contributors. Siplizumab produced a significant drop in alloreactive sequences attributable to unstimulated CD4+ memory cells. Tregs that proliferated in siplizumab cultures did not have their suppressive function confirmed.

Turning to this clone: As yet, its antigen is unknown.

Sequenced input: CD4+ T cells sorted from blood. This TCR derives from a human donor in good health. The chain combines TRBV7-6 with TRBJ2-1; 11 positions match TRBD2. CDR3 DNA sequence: TGTGCCAGCAGCCCACTAGCGGGAGAAACCAGTGAGCAGTTCTTC. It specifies CASSPLAGETSEQFF.